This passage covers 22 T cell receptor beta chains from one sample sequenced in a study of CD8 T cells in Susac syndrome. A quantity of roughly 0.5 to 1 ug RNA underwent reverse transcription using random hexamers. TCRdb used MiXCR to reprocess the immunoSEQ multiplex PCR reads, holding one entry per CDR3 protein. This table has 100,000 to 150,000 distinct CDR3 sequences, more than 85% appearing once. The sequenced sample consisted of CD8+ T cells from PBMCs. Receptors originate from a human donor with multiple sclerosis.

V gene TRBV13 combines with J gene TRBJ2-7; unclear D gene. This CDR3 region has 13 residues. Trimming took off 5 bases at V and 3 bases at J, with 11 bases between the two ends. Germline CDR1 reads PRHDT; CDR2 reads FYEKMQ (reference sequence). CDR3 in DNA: TGTGCCAGCAGCCGAAGACGTGGCTACGAGCAGTACGTC. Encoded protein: CASSRRRGYEQYV.

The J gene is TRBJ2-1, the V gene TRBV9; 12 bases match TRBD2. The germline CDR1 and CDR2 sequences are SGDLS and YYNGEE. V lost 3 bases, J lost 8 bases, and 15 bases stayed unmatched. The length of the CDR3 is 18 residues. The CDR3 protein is CASSEMGWASGRADEQFF. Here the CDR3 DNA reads TGTGCCAGCAGCGAGATGGGCTGGGCTAGCGGGAGGGCCGATGAGCAGTTCTTC.

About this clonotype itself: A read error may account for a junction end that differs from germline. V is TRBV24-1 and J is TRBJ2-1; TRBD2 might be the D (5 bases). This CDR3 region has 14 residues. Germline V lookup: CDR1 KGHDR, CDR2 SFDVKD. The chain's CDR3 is CATSEAREINEQLF. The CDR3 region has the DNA TGTGCCACCAGTGAGGCTAGGGAGATTAATGAGCAGCTCTTC.

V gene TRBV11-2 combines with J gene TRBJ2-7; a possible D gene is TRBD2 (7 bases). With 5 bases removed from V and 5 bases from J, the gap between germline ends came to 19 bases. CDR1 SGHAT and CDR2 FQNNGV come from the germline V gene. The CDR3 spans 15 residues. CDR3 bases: TGTGCCAGCAGCGGGGGCGGGGGCAGGGGCCACGAGCAGTACTTC. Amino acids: CASSGGGGRGHEQYF.

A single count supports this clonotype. The CDR3 DNA follows: TGTGCCAGCAGCTCAGGGTTCGAGCAGTACTTC. It encodes CASSSGFEQYF. The V call is TRBV7-9, the J call TRBJ2-7; the D gene is possibly TRBD1 (5 bases). The CDR3 loop spans 11 amino acids. The V gene's germline CDR1 is SEHNR and CDR2 FQNEAQ (reference sequence). Trimming left V 4 bases short and J 6 bases short, with 7 bases between.

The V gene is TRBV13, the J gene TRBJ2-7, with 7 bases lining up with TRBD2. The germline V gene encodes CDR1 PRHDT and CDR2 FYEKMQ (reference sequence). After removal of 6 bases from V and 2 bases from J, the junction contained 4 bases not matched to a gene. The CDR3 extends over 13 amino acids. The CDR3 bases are TGTGCCAGCAGGGACGGGGGGACCTACGAGCAGTACGTC. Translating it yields CASRDGGTYEQYV.

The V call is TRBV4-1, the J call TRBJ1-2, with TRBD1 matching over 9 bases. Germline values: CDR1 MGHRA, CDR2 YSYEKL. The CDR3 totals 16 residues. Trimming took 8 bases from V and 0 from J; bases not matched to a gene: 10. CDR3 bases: TGCGCCAGCTCGGGACAGGGCCCCCCCTCTAACTATGGCTACACCTTC. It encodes CASSGQGPPSNYGYTF.

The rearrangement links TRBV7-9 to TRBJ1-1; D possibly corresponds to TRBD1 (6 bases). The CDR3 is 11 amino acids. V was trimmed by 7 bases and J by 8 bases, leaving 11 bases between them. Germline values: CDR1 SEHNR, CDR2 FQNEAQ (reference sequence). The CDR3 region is CASTTGREAFF. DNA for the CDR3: TGTGCCAGCACCACAGGGCGAGAAGCTTTCTTT.

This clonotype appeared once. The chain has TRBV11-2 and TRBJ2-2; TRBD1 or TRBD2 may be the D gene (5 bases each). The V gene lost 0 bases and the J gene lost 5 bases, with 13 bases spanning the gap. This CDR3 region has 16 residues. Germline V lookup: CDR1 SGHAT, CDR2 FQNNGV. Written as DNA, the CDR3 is TGTGCCAGCAGCTTAGATCGGACACGGAGGACCGGGGAGCTGTTTTTT. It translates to CASSLDRTRRTGELFF.

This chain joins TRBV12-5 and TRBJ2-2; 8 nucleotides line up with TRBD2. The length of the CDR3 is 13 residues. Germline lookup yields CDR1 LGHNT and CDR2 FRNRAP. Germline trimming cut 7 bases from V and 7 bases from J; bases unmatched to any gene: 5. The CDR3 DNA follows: TGTGCTAGTGCCACCGGGGGGGGCGGGGAGCTGTTTTTT. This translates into CASATGGGGELFF.

CDR3 bases: TGCAGCACCCTAGGAGCCACTGAAGCTTTCTTT. Encoded protein: CSTLGATEAFF. The V gene is TRBV29-1, the J gene TRBJ1-1; D call uncertain. The CDR3 consists of 11 residues. Germline loops: CDR1 SQVTM, CDR2 ANQGSEA. Trimming shortened V by 8 bases and J by 4 bases, and 11 bases separated the two germline ends.

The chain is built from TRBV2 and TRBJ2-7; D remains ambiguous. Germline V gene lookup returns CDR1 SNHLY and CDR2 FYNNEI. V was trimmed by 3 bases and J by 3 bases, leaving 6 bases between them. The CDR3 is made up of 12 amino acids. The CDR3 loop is CASSDSLYEQYV. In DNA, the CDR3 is TGTGCCAGCAGTGACAGTCTCTACGAGCAGTACGTC.

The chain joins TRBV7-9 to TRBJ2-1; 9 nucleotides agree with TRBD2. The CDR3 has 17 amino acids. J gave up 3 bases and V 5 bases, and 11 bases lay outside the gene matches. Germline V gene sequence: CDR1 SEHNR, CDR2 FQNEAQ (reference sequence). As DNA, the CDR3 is TGTGCCAGCAGCCTTAGTGGCGGGAGGGCCTTCTACAATGAGCAGTTCTTC. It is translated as CASSLSGGRAFYNEQFF.

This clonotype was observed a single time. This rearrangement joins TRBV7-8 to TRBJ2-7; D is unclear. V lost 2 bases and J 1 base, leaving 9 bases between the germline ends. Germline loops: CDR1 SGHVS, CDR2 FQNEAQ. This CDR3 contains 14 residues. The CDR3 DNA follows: TGTGCCAGCAGCTTAAATACTGTTTCCTACGAGCAGTACTTC. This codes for CASSLNTVSYEQYF.

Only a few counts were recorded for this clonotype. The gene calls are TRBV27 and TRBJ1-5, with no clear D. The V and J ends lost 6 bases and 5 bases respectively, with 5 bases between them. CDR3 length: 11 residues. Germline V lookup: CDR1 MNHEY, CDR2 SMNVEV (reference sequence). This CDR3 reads CASRRDQPQHF. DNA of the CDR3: TGTGCCAGCAGGAGGGATCAGCCCCAGCATTTT.

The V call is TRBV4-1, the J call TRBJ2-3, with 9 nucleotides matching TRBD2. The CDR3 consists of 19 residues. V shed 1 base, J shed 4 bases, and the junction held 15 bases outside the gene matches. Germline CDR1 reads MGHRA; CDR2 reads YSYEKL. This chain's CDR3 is CASSQVTGSGLASPDTQYF. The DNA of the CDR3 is TGCGCCAGCAGCCAAGTTACCGGATCGGGACTAGCTTCCCCAGATACGCAGTATTTT.

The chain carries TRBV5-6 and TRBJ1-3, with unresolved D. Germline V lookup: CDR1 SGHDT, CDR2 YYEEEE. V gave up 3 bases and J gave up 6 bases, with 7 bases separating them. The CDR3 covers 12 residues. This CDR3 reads CASSSGENTIYF. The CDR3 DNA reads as TGTGCCAGCAGCTCTGGGGAAAACACCATATATTTT.

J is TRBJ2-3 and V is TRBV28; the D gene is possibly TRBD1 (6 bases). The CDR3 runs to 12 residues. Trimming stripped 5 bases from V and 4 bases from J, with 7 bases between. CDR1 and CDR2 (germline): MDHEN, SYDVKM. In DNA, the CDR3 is TGTGCCAGCAGTCCAGGGGCAGATACGCAGTATTTT. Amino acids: CASSPGADTQYF.

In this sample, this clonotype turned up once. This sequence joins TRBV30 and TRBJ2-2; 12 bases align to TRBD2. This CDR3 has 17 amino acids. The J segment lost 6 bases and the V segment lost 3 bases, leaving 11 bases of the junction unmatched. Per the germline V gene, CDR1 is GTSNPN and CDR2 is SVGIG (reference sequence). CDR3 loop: CAWRVLAGGSSAGELFF. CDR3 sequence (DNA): TGTGCCTGGAGGGTACTAGCGGGGGGTTCCTCGGCCGGGGAGCTGTTTTTT.

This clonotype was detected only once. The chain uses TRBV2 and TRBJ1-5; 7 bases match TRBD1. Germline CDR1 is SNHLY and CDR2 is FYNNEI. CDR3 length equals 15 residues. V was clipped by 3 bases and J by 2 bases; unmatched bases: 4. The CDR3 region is CASSDWGTGNQPQHF. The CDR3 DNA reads TGTGCCAGCAGTGATTGGGGGACAGGCAATCAGCCCCAGCATTTT.

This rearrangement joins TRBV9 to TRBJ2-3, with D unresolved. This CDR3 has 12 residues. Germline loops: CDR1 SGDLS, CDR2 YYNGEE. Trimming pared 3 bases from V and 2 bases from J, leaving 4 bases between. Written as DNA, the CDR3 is TGTGCCAGCAGCGGGCCCACAGATACGCAGTATTTT. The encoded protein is CASSGPTDTQYF.

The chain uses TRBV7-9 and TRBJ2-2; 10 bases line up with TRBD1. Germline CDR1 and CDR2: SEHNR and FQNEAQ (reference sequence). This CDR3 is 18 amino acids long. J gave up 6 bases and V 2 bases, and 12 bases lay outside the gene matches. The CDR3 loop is CASSLLVSDRGIPGELFF. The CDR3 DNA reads TGTGCCAGCAGCTTATTGGTCTCGGACAGGGGGATACCCGGGGAGCTGTTTTTT.